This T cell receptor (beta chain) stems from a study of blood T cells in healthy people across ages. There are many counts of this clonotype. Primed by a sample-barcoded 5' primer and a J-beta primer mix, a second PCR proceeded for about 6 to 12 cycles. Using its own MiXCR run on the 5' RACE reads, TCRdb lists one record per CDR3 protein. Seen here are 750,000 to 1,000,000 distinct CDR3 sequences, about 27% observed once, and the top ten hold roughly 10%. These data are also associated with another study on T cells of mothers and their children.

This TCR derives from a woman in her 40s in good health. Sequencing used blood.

The CDR3, as DNA: TGTGCCAGCAGTGCCCGACAGGCAGATGAGCAGTACTTC. Its translation: CASSARQADEQYF. This chain links TRBV2 with TRBJ2-5, with D maybe TRBD1 (6 bases). Germline V gene sequence: CDR1 SNHLY, CDR2 FYNNEI. V dropped 4 bases and J dropped 11 bases, with 17 bases sitting between them. CDR3 length: 13 residues.